This T cell receptor beta chain was sequenced in a study of blood T cells in healthy people across ages. V was clipped by 1 base and J by 2 bases, with 8 bases between them. Germline loops: CDR1 SGHAT, CDR2 FQNNGV. The CDR3 is 14 amino acids. Points from the study as a whole: Any changes in expanded clonotypes were possibly confounded, as donor CMV status remained unknown.

Remarks on this clonotype: Its matching antigen is unknown.

It was with a sample-barcoded 5' primer and a J-beta primer mix that a second PCR of roughly 7 to 12 cycles was run. MiXCR was run by TCRdb on the 5' RACE reads, yielding one entry per CDR3 protein. The sample has under 1 million distinct CDR3 sequences, approximately 48% seen once. Total RNA extracted from each sample amounted to at least 6 micrograms. The V and J genes are TRBV11-2 and TRBJ2-5; D is uncertain. The specimen was blood. The receptor was derived from a man in his 60s in good health. CDR3 sequence: CASSLGWQQETQYF. The DNA of the CDR3 is TGTGCCAGCAGCTTAGGGTGGCAGCAAGAGACCCAGTACTTC.